A selection of T cell receptor beta chains follows, all from one sample in a study of blood T cell repertoires in COVID-19. TCRdb keeps only in-frame clones here, not all; method: immunoSEQ multiplex PCR. Seen here are 55,000 or so clones, around 83% observed once, and the top ten hold approximately 5.9%. The sample was peripheral blood. The receptors shown here come from a human donor in a cohort sampled during active or convalescent COVID-19. The CDR3 runs from the conserved cysteine through the conserved F or W. Each record gives: D gene, V gene, clone size, J gene, CDR3 DNA, CDR3 protein. A D gene is named only where the DNA matches it firmly. Clone size is shown for a subset of rows, as once, few, many or a class of expanded clone.

D: -
V: TRBV7-8
size: once
J: TRBJ1-5
DNA: TGTGCCAGCAGCTTAGTAGGCTCGGGGATCAATCAGCCCCAGCATTTT
CDR3: CASSLVGSGINQPQHF

D: TRBD1
V: TRBV9
size: -
J: TRBJ1-1
DNA: TGTGCCAGCAGCGCTCGGGACAGGGACACTGAAGCTTTCTTT
CDR3: CASSARDRDTEAFF

D: -
V: TRBV7-2
size: -
J: TRBJ2-3
DNA: TGTGCCAGCAGCCACGGAGATACGCAGTATTTT
CDR3: CASSHGDTQYF

D: -
V: TRBV9
size: -
J: TRBJ1-1
DNA: TGTGCCAGCAGCCCCCGACAGGCGACGAACACTGAAGCTTTCTTT
CDR3: CASSPRQATNTEAFF

D: TRBD1
V: TRBV3-1/TRBV3-2
size: -
J: TRBJ2-2
DNA: TGTGCCAGCAGCAAGGACAGGGGGCTGACCGGGGAGCTGTTTTTT
CDR3: CASSKDRGLTGELFF

D: TRBD1
V: TRBV3-1/TRBV3-2
size: -
J: TRBJ1-1
DNA: TGTGCCAGCAGCTTTCAGGGGGCTCGGACTGAAGCTTTCTTT
CDR3: CASSFQGARTEAFF

D: -
V: TRBV21-1
size: few
J: TRBJ2-5
DNA: TGTGCCAGCAGCAAAATGAATCCAGGGGAGGGGGAGACCCAGTACTTC
CDR3: CASSKMNPGEGETQYF

D: -
V: TRBV2
size: few
J: TRBJ2-7
DNA: TGTGCCAGCTCAAAAACGGGCGGGCCCTACGAGCAGTACTTC
CDR3: CASSKTGGPYEQYF

D: TRBD1
V: TRBV19
size: few
J: TRBJ1-6
DNA: TGTGCCAGTACCCAACCTACCGGGACAGAAGTCTCACCCCTCCACTTT
CDR3: CASTQPTGTEVSPLHF

D: -
V: TRBV4-3
size: once
J: TRBJ1-6
DNA: TGCGCCAGCAGCCAAGATAGGCAGGGAATGTATTCACCCCTCCACTTT
CDR3: CASSQDRQGMYSPLHF

D: TRBD2
V: TRBV5-1
size: -
J: TRBJ2-5
DNA: TGCGCCAGCAGCTTGGGAGCGGGGGCCCAAGAGACCCAGTACTTC
CDR3: CASSLGAGAQETQYF

D: -
V: TRBV5-1
size: -
J: TRBJ2-2
DNA: TGCGCCAGCGGGACTCCGAACACCGGGGAGCTGTTTTTT
CDR3: CASGTPNTGELFF

D: -
V: TRBV9
size: -
J: TRBJ1-4
DNA: TGTGCCAGCAGCCCTCGGACTGGACTTAATGAAAAACTGTTTTTT
CDR3: CASSPRTGLNEKLFF

D: -
V: TRBV7-9
size: -
J: TRBJ2-5
DNA: TGTGCCAGCAGCGTGGACAGTGCAGAGACCCAGTACTTC
CDR3: CASSVDSAETQYF

D: -
V: TRBV6-6
size: few
J: TRBJ1-6
DNA: TGTGCCAGCAGTTACGCGGAGAATAATTCACCCCTCCACTTT
CDR3: CASSYAENNSPLHF

D: TRBD1
V: TRBV15
size: -
J: TRBJ1-1
DNA: TGTGCCACCAGCAGAGATAACAGGGGAAATACTGAAGCTTTCTTT
CDR3: CATSRDNRGNTEAFF

D: TRBD1
V: TRBV6-2/TRBV6-3
size: -
J: TRBJ1-6
DNA: TGTGCCAGCAGTTACCCGGACAGGGGCAGGTCCAGCTCCTATAATTCACCCCTCCACTTT
CDR3: CASSYPDRGRSSSYNSPLHF

D: TRBD1
V: TRBV18
size: -
J: TRBJ1-3
DNA: TGTGCCAGCTCACCCCCGGCCGGGACAGGGGGAGGAAACACCATATATTTT
CDR3: CASSPPAGTGGGNTIYF

D: TRBD1
V: TRBV27
size: -
J: TRBJ2-7
DNA: TGTGCCAGCAGGTCGACAGGGCCGTCCTACGAGCAGTACTTC
CDR3: CASRSTGPSYEQYF

D: TRBD1
V: TRBV4-2
size: -
J: TRBJ1-6
DNA: TGTGCCAGCAGCCCGGGGGGGGACAGGGTTTCACCCCTCCACTTT
CDR3: CASSPGGDRVSPLHF

D: -
V: TRBV4-3
size: -
J: TRBJ1-4
DNA: TGCGCCAGCAGCTCCCGCGGGGGTGCAGGGGAAAAACTGTTTTTT
CDR3: CASSSRGGAGEKLFF

D: -
V: TRBV7-9
size: -
J: TRBJ2-7
DNA: TGTGCCAGCAGCTTAGCTTCCCTTCTCTACGAGCAGTACTTC
CDR3: CASSLASLLYEQYF

D: -
V: TRBV3-1/TRBV3-2
size: -
J: TRBJ1-2
DNA: TGTGCCAGCCGGACAGCCAACTATGGCTACACCTTC
CDR3: CASRTANYGYTF

D: -
V: TRBV5-5
size: few
J: TRBJ1-1
DNA: TGTGCCAGCAGCCAAACATGGAACACTGAAGCTTTCTTT
CDR3: CASSQTWNTEAFF

D: TRBD1
V: TRBV4-1
size: -
J: TRBJ2-7
DNA: TGCGCCAGCAGCCCGGGACAGGGGCCTTCCTACGAGCAGTACTTC
CDR3: CASSPGQGPSYEQYF

D: -
V: TRBV7-2
size: few
J: TRBJ2-5
DNA: TGTGCCAGCAGCTTAGCCCCGGTTGAGGAGACCCAGTACTTC
CDR3: CASSLAPVEETQYF

D: TRBD2
V: TRBV5-1
size: -
J: TRBJ2-3
DNA: TGCGCCAGCAGCCCCGGGAGGGGGGCCACGGATACGCAGTATTTT
CDR3: CASSPGRGATDTQYF

D: -
V: TRBV7-2
size: -
J: TRBJ2-3
DNA: TGTGCCAGCAGTCGCAGTGGTGGGCTCAGCACAGATACGCAGTATTTT
CDR3: CASSRSGGLSTDTQYF

D: -
V: TRBV6-5
size: -
J: TRBJ1-6
DNA: TGTGCCAGCAGTTTGCCGACCGGGTATGATTCACCCCTCCACTTT
CDR3: CASSLPTGYDSPLHF

D: TRBD1
V: TRBV7-6
size: -
J: TRBJ2-5
DNA: TGTGCCAGCAACCTTGGACAGGCCGAACCCCAGTACTTC
CDR3: CASNLGQAEPQYF

D: -
V: TRBV11-3
size: -
J: TRBJ1-1
DNA: TGTGCCAGCATCCAACGTGAGACATTGAACACTGAAGCTTTCTTT
CDR3: CASIQRETLNTEAFF

D: -
V: TRBV5-1
size: -
J: TRBJ2-3
DNA: TGCGCCAGCAGCTTGGGACAGAGCACAGATACGCAGTATTTT
CDR3: CASSLGQSTDTQYF

D: -
V: TRBV19
size: -
J: TRBJ2-7
DNA: TGTGCCAGTAGTAAGGTTCGAGCGGGTCCCTACGAGCAGTACTTC
CDR3: CASSKVRAGPYEQYF

D: TRBD1
V: TRBV6-5
size: -
J: TRBJ1-1
DNA: TGTGCCAGCAGCCGACAGGGGGGGGACACTGAAGCTTTCTTT
CDR3: CASSRQGGDTEAFF

D: -
V: TRBV5-6
size: -
J: TRBJ2-5
DNA: TGTGCCAGCAGCAAAAGGGGGCAAGAGACCCAGTACTTC
CDR3: CASSKRGQETQYF

D: -
V: TRBV29-1
size: -
J: TRBJ1-1
DNA: TGCAGCGTTGGTTTTAGCACTGCCGAAGCTTTCTTT
CDR3: CSVGFSTAEAFF

D: TRBD1
V: TRBV9
size: -
J: TRBJ1-6
DNA: TGTGCCAGCCGTTTCCGGGACAGTTATAATTCACCCCTCCACTTT
CDR3: CASRFRDSYNSPLHF

D: -
V: TRBV29-1
size: -
J: TRBJ2-1
DNA: TGCAGCGTTTCAAGCGAGCGGATCTCCTACAATGAGCAGTTCTTC
CDR3: CSVSSERISYNEQFF

D: TRBD1
V: TRBV9
size: -
J: TRBJ2-7
DNA: TGTGCCAGCAGCGTCGACTTCACAGGGGTTGGGGAGCAGTACTTC
CDR3: CASSVDFTGVGEQYF

D: TRBD1
V: TRBV5-1
size: few
J: TRBJ2-7
DNA: TGCGCCAGCAGCCACCCGGGACAGAGTTCCTACGAGCAGTACTTC
CDR3: CASSHPGQSSYEQYF

D: TRBD1
V: TRBV5-5
size: -
J: TRBJ2-7
DNA: TGTGCCAGCAGCACGGGGACAGGGGGATCCTACGAGCAGTACTTC
CDR3: CASSTGTGGSYEQYF

D: TRBD1
V: TRBV6-2/TRBV6-3
size: -
J: TRBJ1-2
DNA: TGTGCCAGCAGTTACTTTGCCGGGACAGGGGGCGAAAGAAACTATGGCTACACCTTC
CDR3: CASSYFAGTGGERNYGYTF

D: -
V: TRBV2
size: -
J: TRBJ2-5
DNA: TGTGCCAGCACCAAGGGGGTCTTCCAAGAGACCCAGTACTTC
CDR3: CASTKGVFQETQYF

D: TRBD2
V: TRBV5-4
size: -
J: TRBJ2-5
DNA: TGTGCCAGCAGCCCTATAGCGGGGGGGCTGGAGACCCAGTACTTC
CDR3: CASSPIAGGLETQYF

D: -
V: TRBV19
size: -
J: TRBJ1-1
DNA: TGTGCCAGTAGTATAGGTAATGAAGCTTTCTTT
CDR3: CASSIGNEAFF

D: -
V: TRBV5-1
size: -
J: TRBJ1-4
DNA: TGCGCCAGCAGCTCTGGGCCCGGAGGGGAAAAACTGTTTTTT
CDR3: CASSSGPGGEKLFF

D: TRBD1
V: TRBV6-5
size: -
J: TRBJ2-7
DNA: TGTGCCAGCAGACCGGGACAGGGGTCCTCCTACGAGCAGTACTTC
CDR3: CASRPGQGSSYEQYF

D: -
V: TRBV10-3
size: -
J: TRBJ2-5
DNA: TGTGCCATCAGCAGCGAAGAGGGACTCTGGGGGACCCAGTACTTC
CDR3: CAISSEEGLWGTQYF

D: TRBD1
V: TRBV13
size: -
J: TRBJ1-3
DNA: TGTGCCAGCACCCAATTACAGGGGGCGGGAAACACCATATATTTT
CDR3: CASTQLQGAGNTIYF

D: TRBD2
V: TRBV5-4
size: -
J: TRBJ2-5
DNA: TGTGCCAGCAGCTTGGCCTCAGCGGGGGGGCAACAAGAGACCCAGTACTTC
CDR3: CASSLASAGGQQETQYF

D: -
V: TRBV7-9
size: -
J: TRBJ2-4
DNA: TGTGCCAGCAGCCTGGGACAATCCCCCAACATTCAGTACTTC
CDR3: CASSLGQSPNIQYF

D: -
V: TRBV20-1
size: -
J: TRBJ2-5
DNA: TGCAGTGCCACTAAACGGGAGACCCAGTACTTC
CDR3: CSATKRETQYF

D: -
V: TRBV4-3
size: once
J: TRBJ1-2
DNA: TGCGCCAGCAGCCAAGATCCCGTTAGGGGATTCTATGGCTACACCTTC
CDR3: CASSQDPVRGFYGYTF

D: -
V: TRBV5-6
size: -
J: TRBJ2-3
DNA: TGTGCCAGCAGCTCGACCACTTCAGGGGCGAGCACAGATACGCAGTATTTT
CDR3: CASSSTTSGASTDTQYF